Listed below are T cell receptor beta chains from one sample, sequenced in a study of OX40 agonist ivuxolimab in advanced cancers. Sequencing used immunoSEQ multiplex PCR; TCRdb keeps in-frame clones, though not all of them. The table includes 65,000 or so clones, nearly 90% detected once. Here the sequenced sample was CD4+ or CD8+ T cells sorted from blood, taken in a trial of the OX40 agonist ivuxolimab. Receptors were obtained from an adult with an advanced solid tumor such as melanoma, head and neck, liver or kidney cancer. Both conserved end residues are part of each CDR3. A D gene is named only where the DNA matches it firmly. The listing skips clone size in some rows; elsewhere it reads once, few, many or a size class.

>.|15|.|TRBJ1-6|TRBV2
CASSELIANNSPLHF
TGTGCCAGCAGTGAACTGATAGCGAATAATTCACCCCTCCACTTT
>once|14|TRBD1|TRBJ1-2|TRBV6-5
CASSTGTGQGGYTF
TGTGCCAGCAGTACCGGGACAGGGCAGGGTGGCTACACCTTC
>.|16|TRBD2|TRBJ2-2|TRBV11-2
CASSLVGGVNTGELFF
TGTGCCAGCAGCTTAGTCGGGGGGGTTAACACCGGGGAGCTGTTTTTT
>.|13|TRBD1|TRBJ1-2|TRBV7-3
CASSPGTEYGYTF
TGTGCCAGCAGCCCCGGGACAGAATATGGCTACACCTTC
>.|17|TRBD2|TRBJ2-5|TRBV7-2
CASTSLAGALGRETQYF
TGTGCCAGCACCTCCCTAGCGGGGGCGCTCGGTCGGGAGACCCAGTACTTC
>.|16|.|TRBJ2-2|TRBV2
CASSEVSTLTTGELFF
TGTGCCAGCAGTGAAGTGTCCACCCTCACGACCGGGGAGCTGTTTTTT
>.|14|.|TRBJ1-1|TRBV6-1
CASRQGLSGTEAFF
TGTGCCAGCAGGCAGGGTTTGTCGGGAACTGAAGCTTTCTTT
>.|14|.|TRBJ2-7|TRBV28
CASSSDGSSYEQYF
TGTGCCAGCAGTTCGGACGGGAGCTCCTACGAGCAGTACTTC
>.|15|TRBD1|TRBJ1-5|TRBV10-2
CASSERTGLNQPQHF
TGCGCCAGCAGTGAGAGGACAGGGCTCAATCAGCCCCAGCATTTT
>.|15|.|TRBJ2-3|TRBV6-7
CASGIADPHTDTQYF
TGTGCCAGCGGAATAGCGGACCCGCACACAGATACGCAGTATTTT
>.|13|.|TRBJ2-7|TRBV9
CASSGDWRGEQYF
TGTGCCAGCAGCGGTGATTGGAGGGGCGAGCAGTACTTC
>.|16|.|TRBJ2-2|TRBV9
CASSVISGTPTGELFF
TGTGCCAGCAGCGTAATCAGCGGGACACCAACCGGGGAGCTGTTTTTT
>.|12|.|TRBJ1-1|TRBV29-1
CSVQSGNTEAFF
TGCAGCGTTCAGTCCGGGAACACTGAAGCTTTCTTT
>.|16|TRBD1|TRBJ2-3|TRBV6-5
CASSYAGQGTMNTQYF
TGTGCCAGCAGTTACGCGGGACAGGGAACTATGAATACGCAGTATTTT
>.|10|.|TRBJ2-2|TRBV29-1
CSVSTGELFF
TGCAGCGTTAGCACCGGGGAGCTGTTTTTT
>.|17|.|TRBJ2-4|TRBV21-1
CASSKVGQGNIENIQYF
.
>.|14|.|TRBJ1-5|TRBV19
CASSISGDGQPQHF
TGTGCCAGTAGTATTTCGGGGGATGGTCAGCCCCAGCATTTT
>.|12|.|TRBJ1-2|TRBV10-3
CAISEQGYGYTF
TGTGCCATCAGTGAGCAGGGATATGGCTACACCTTC
>.|15|.|TRBJ2-1|TRBV7-2
CASSLGAVSYNEQFF
TGTGCCAGCAGCTTAGGGGCGGTATCCTACAATGAGCAGTTCTTC
>few|13|.|TRBJ1-5|TRBV6-4
CASSDSNGGPQHF
TGTGCCAGCAGTGACTCGAACGGGGGGCCCCAGCATTTT
>once|15|.|TRBJ1-3|TRBV4-2
CASSREGVSGNTIYF
TGTGCCAGCAGCCGGGAGGGGGTCTCTGGAAACACCATATATTTT
>.|15|TRBD2|TRBJ2-7|TRBV6-1
CASSPSSGPIYEQYF
TGTGCCAGCAGCCCTTCTAGCGGACCTATCTACGAGCAGTACTTC
>few|13|.|TRBJ2-7|TRBV7-8
CASSFSGSYEQYF
TGTGCCAGCAGCTTTTCCGGGTCGTACGAGCAGTACTTC
>.|14|.|TRBJ2-2|TRBV19
CASSIGLLPGELFF
TGTGCCAGTAGTATCGGACTTTTGCCCGGGGAGCTGTTTTTT
>.|16|.|TRBJ2-6|TRBV5-4
CASSPGRRSGANVLTF
TGTGCCAGCAGCCCAGGGAGGCGCTCTGGGGCCAACGTCCTGACTTTC
>.|11|.|TRBJ2-7|TRBV20-1
CSGTAFYEQYF
TGCAGTGGGACAGCTTTCTACGAGCAGTACTTC
>.|15|TRBD2|TRBJ2-3|TRBV6-1
CASRLAGGPPDTQYF
TGTGCCAGCAGACTAGCGGGGGGGCCTCCAGATACGCAGTATTTT
>.|14|TRBD1|TRBJ2-7|TRBV7-2
CASSLTDRNYEQYF
TGTGCCAGCAGCTTAACGGACAGGAACTACGAGCAGTACTTC
>.|15|TRBD1|TRBJ2-7|TRBV11-2
CASSPLWDSSYEQYF
TGTGCCAGCAGCCCCCTGTGGGACAGCTCCTACGAGCAGTACTTC
>.|13|.|TRBJ2-5|TRBV30
CAWSSWGQETQYF
TGTGCCTGGAGTTCGTGGGGCCAAGAGACCCAGTACTTC
>.|15|.|TRBJ1-4|TRBV28
CASNPPGATNEKLFF
TGTGCCAGCAACCCACCGGGTGCAACTAATGAAAAACTGTTTTTT